A selection of T cell receptor beta chains follows, all from one sample in a study of technical replicates of blood from a handful of donors. Clones were read by immunoSEQ multiplex PCR, and TCRdb kept only the in-frame ones, dropping some. Of about 83,000 clones listed, about 90% are singletons. Sequenced: T cells isolated from PBMCs. The origin of the receptors is a human donor in good health. Both conserved end residues are part of each CDR3. D genes are given only for firm matches. Part of the rows lack a size; the others show once, few, many or a class for expanded clones.

D gene | clone size | J gene | V gene | CDR3 DNA | CDR3 protein
TRBD2 | . | TRBJ2-3 | TRBV5-6 | TGTGCCAGCAGCTTGGGTGCTAGCGGGAGCACAGATACGCAGTATTTT | CASSLGASGSTDTQYF
TRBD2 | . | TRBJ2-1 | TRBV7-9 | TGTGCCAGCAGCTTAGTACTAGCGGGCCGCTCCTACAATGAGCAGTTCTTC | CASSLVLAGRSYNEQFF
TRBD1 | . | TRBJ2-7 | TRBV4-1 | TGCGCCAGCAGCCAAGAAGGTACCATCCCGACAGGGAGCTACGAGCAGTACTTC | CASSQEGTIPTGSYEQYF
. | . | TRBJ1-1 | TRBV30 | TGTGCCTGGAGTCATCCTGGGGAGGGGAACACTGAAGCTTTCTTT | CAWSHPGEGNTEAFF
. | . | TRBJ2-2 | TRBV6-6 | TGTGCCAGCAGAACAGAGGGTCCCGGGGAGCTGTTTTTT | CASRTEGPGELFF
. | . | TRBJ1-1 | TRBV19 | TGTGCCAGTAGTGCCGCCAGGAACACTGAAGCTTTCTTT | CASSAARNTEAFF
. | once | TRBJ2-1 | TRBV29-1 | TGCAGCGTTGAAGATTCCGAGGGAATCAATGAGCAGTTCTTC | CSVEDSEGINEQFF
TRBD1 | . | TRBJ2-5 | TRBV4-1 | TGCGCCAGCAGCCAAGGAGTTCTTTGGGACAGGGGGCGAGAGACCCAGTACTTC | CASSQGVLWDRGRETQYF
TRBD2 | once | TRBJ2-7 | TRBV6-5 | TGTGCCAGCAGTTACATACGACTAGCGGGAGACGACGAGCAGTACTTC | CASSYIRLAGDDEQYF
TRBD1 | . | TRBJ1-1 | TRBV4-2 | TGTGCCAGCAGCACAGGACAGGGCTGGGGCACTGAAGCTTTCTTT | CASSTGQGWGTEAFF
TRBD1 | . | TRBJ1-3 | TRBV6-1 | TGTGCCAGCAGTGGATACAGGGGTTCAAGCTCTGGAAACACCATATATTTT | CASSGYRGSSSGNTIYF
TRBD1 | . | TRBJ1-4 | TRBV5-1 | TGCGCCAGCAGGCCACAGGGGGCGCAGGAAAAACTGTTTTTT | CASRPQGAQEKLFF
. | . | TRBJ2-6 | TRBV11-2 | TGTGCCAGCACCCTGACGGAGCGGGTCCTTTCTGGGGCCAACGTCCTGACTTTC | CASTLTERVLSGANVLTF
. | . | TRBJ1-3 | TRBV10-1 | TGCGCCAGCAGTGAGTCGTACGGGAGCTCTGGAAACACCATATATTTT | CASSESYGSSGNTIYF
TRBD1 | . | TRBJ2-3 | TRBV5-6 | TGTGCCGCAGGCAGGGGGATCACAGATACGCAGTATTTT | CAAGRGITDTQYF
. | . | TRBJ2-2 | TRBV5-4 | TGTGCCAGCAGCTTCTCGAGGACAGCCTCCGGGGAGCTGTTTTTT | CASSFSRTASGELFF
TRBD2 | . | TRBJ2-1 | TRBV19 | TGTGCCAGTAGCGTGGGACTAGCGGGAGATGGTGAGCAGTTCTTC | CASSVGLAGDGEQFF
TRBD2 | . | TRBJ2-1 | TRBV4-1 | TGCGCCAGCAGCCGCGGGGGACTAGCGGTAGGAGGTGAGCAGTTCTTC | CASSRGGLAVGGEQFF
TRBD2 | . | TRBJ2-7 | TRBV2 | TGTGCCAGCTGCGCCGAGCGGGGGACCTACGAGCAGTACTTC | CASCAERGTYEQYF
. | . | TRBJ2-1 | TRBV30 | TGTGCCTGGAGTTCCCCGTCCAATGAGCAGTTCTTC | CAWSSPSNEQFF
. | . | TRBJ2-3 | TRBV7-9 | TGTGCCAGCAGCTTAGCCGTCCCAGATACGCAGTATTTT | CASSLAVPDTQYF
TRBD2 | . | TRBJ2-7 | TRBV6-6 | TGTGCCAGCAGAAATAGCGGGAACCCCTACGAGCAGTACTTC | CASRNSGNPYEQYF
. | . | TRBJ1-4 | TRBV18 | TGTGCCAGCTGCTCCAACGGAGGGAATGAAAAACTGTTTTTT | CASCSNGGNEKLFF
. | . | TRBJ2-7 | TRBV6-5 | TGTGCCAGCAGTTCTAAATACGAGCAGTACTTC | CASSSKYEQYF
. | . | TRBJ2-7 | TRBV7-8 | TGTGCCAGCAGGGGAGCTGACTACGAGCAGTACTTC | CASRGADYEQYF
TRBD2 | . | TRBJ2-1 | TRBV25-1 | TGTGCCAGCAAAGCGGGGCGTTACAATGAGCAGTTCTTC | CASKAGRYNEQFF